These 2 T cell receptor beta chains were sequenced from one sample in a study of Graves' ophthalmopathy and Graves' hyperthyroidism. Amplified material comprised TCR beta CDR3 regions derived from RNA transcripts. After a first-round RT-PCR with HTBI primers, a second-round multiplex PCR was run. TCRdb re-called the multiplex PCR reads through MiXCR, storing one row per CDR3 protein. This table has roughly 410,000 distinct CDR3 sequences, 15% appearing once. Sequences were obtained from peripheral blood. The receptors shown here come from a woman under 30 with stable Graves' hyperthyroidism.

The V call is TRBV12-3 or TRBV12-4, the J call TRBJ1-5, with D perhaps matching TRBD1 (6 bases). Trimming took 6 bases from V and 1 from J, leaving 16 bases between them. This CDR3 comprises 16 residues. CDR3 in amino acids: CASSLQGLPSNQPQHF. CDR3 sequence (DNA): TGTGCCAGCAGCCTCCAGGGGCTGCCGAGCAATCAGCCCCAGCATTTT.

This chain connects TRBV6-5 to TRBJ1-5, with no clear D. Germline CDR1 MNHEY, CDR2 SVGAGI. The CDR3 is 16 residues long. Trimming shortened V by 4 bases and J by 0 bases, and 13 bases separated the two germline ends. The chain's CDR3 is CASSLGYGLSNQPQHF. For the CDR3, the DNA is TGTGCCAGCAGTTTGGGATATGGTCTTAGCAATCAGCCCCAGCATTTT.